The source of this T cell receptor beta chain is a study of T cells after yellow fever vaccination. Findings of the study overall: Weaker, the secondary response had a peak occurring faster, on day 5 versus 15. Clonotypes appearing in both CD4 and CD8 compartments existed, and their share was small. Contaminating bulk clonotypes could be abundant in FACS-sorted repertoires.

There are many counts of this clonotype. What it binds is not known. Making TCR cDNA involved 5'RACE template switching, which added UMIs and a universal primer site. Each CDR3 protein gets one entry after TCRdb re-called the 5' RACE reads with MiXCR. The sample yields tens of thousands of distinct CDR3 sequences, 7.1% seen once. The starting material was CD8+ T cells sorted from PBMCs, obtained about 5 days after the first yellow fever vaccination. The clonotype was recovered from a man aged 18 to 29 who received the YFV17D yellow fever vaccine.

The CDR3 protein is CASSVSGVGYTF. The CDR3, as DNA: TGTGCCAGCAGCGTGTCAGGGGTCGGCTACACCTTC. The J gene is TRBJ1-2, the V gene TRBV9; D may be TRBD1 (6 bases). V lost 2 bases and J 8 bases, leaving 10 bases between the germline ends. This CDR3 region has 12 residues. Germline CDR1 SGDLS, CDR2 YYNGEE. Complete variable domain (other parts from reference TRBV9 and TRBJ1-2): DSGVTQTPKHLITATGQRVTLRCSPRSGDLSVYWYQQSLDQGLQFLIQYYNGEERAKGNILERFSAQQFPDLHSELNLSSLELGDSALYFCASSVSGVGYTFGSGTRLTVV.